This T cell receptor (beta chain) was sequenced in a study of graft-versus-host responses after intestinal transplantation (TCRdb year 2021). Regarding the complete study: Recipients received multivisceral, liver-intestinal, or isolated intestinal transplants. Rather than being sequenced by the commercial service, samples from three later patients were sequenced in-house on an Illumina MiSeq and processed with MiXCR. After intestinal transplantation, graft-versus-host and host-versus-graft alloreactive T cell clones were followed in the graft, circulation and bone marrow using bulk TCR-beta CDR3 sequencing. To identify alloreactive clones, pre-transplant mixed lymphocyte reaction products were sequenced and compared with unstimulated pre-transplant donor and recipient T cells. Of the approximately 24 intestinal transplant recipients enrolled in the cohort, one of whom was a retransplant, a few patients without pretransplant specimens were excluded. Donor T cell macrochimerism was defined as a peak of at least 4% donor T cells among recipient peripheral blood mononuclear cells. Anti-thymocyte globulin induction was given to all recipients, followed by maintenance tacrolimus and steroids for 3 to 4 years.

Points the paper makes about the study in general: Patients with donor T cell macrochimerism had high GvH to HvG T cell clonal ratios in their allografts. GvH clones turned up in recipient bone marrow, with some appearing earlier in ileal mucosa or blood, a pattern consistent with an intestinal mucosal origin. Peak levels of circulating GvH clones were associated with declines in HvG clones early after transplant. Conclusions were limited by the relatively low number and heterogeneity of intestinal transplant patients.

Library preparation employed the immunoSEQ multiplex PCR assay. For most patients, genomic DNA was isolated using the Qiagen DNeasy Blood and Tissue Kit and was shipped frozen to Adaptive Biotechnologies for TCR sequencing. Adaptive Biotechnologies carried out high-throughput TCR-beta CDR3 sequencing of genomic DNA for most patients. As for the authors' bioinformatics: TCR sequencing data were retrieved from Adaptive's ImmunoSEQ software for about 17 patients, whereas three other patients were processed with MiXCR and VDJtools. To correct CD4 versus CD8 sorting errors, any sequence found in both subsets at a frequency ratio below 5:1 was removed. CDR3 nucleotide sequences shared between donor and recipient were removed because the origin of such sequences could not be assigned. To count as alloreactive, a clone needed at least 2-fold expansion over unstimulated cells and a minimum CFSE-low frequency of 0.002% (template counts) or 0.001% (read counts). A clone was considered mappable if detected in the sequenced pre-transplant spleen, lymph node, or MLR CFSE-low populations of the donor or recipient. The cumulative frequency of alloreactive clones was calculated as a percentage of all sequences, weighted by copy number. Sourced from immuneACCESS, this table was stored by TCRdb with only in-frame sequences that have V and J called. A share of the clones is absent; for the studies checked, an unresolved V gene accounts for under half, and the remainder has no known explanation. That table gives V, J and clone size, and the DNA gave D and trimming. The sample includes roughly 92,000 clones, with about 85% observed a single time. Together, the top ten hold about 0.27% of the sample.

This sample's time point label indicates: cells obtained before transplantation from donor or recipient. CD3+CD4+ and CD3+CD8+ populations were FACS-sorted from unstimulated pre-transplant donor and recipient cells taken from spleen or lymph nodes. V is pruned by 6 bases and J by 5 bases, leaving 12 bases of the junction without a gene match. The CDR3 runs 15 residues from the cysteine to the phenylalanine. The only DNA kept is the CDR3, 45 bases in frame from the first base. The germline V gene specifies MNHEY as CDR1 and SVGAGI as CDR2. About this clone: It has no known antigen specificity. Qualities for individual bases were not recorded, and no much larger clone is one base off.

This receptor was obtained from a human donor who was the organ donor for an intestinal transplant. The chain uses TRBV6-5 and TRBJ2-5, and TRBD2 aligns with 7 junction nucleotides. Sequenced material: unstimulated CD4+ T cells sorted from spleen or lymph node cells, taken before transplant. The CDR3 corresponds to CASSRGRGGRETQYF. The base sequence is TGTGCCAGCAGCCGGGGGAGGGGTGGTCGGGAGACCCAGTACTTC.